This paragraph covers one T cell receptor (beta chain) sequence. This sample is drawn from a study of blood T cell repertoires in COVID-19. Study-wide context: Some COVID-19 samples were acute and others convalescent; all came from the United States, Italy and Spain.

All enrollees were roughly 18 to 95 years old and from about 25 US areas. Germline loops: CDR1 KGHDR, CDR2 SFDVKD. There are 16 residues in the CDR3. V lost 3 bases and J lost 1; bases outside the gene matches: 1. Authors' processing steps: Amplification of reference gene primers provided the estimated nucleated cell counts. Produced via immunoSEQ multiplex PCR; TCRdb's table is partial and in-frame only. The DNA gave D and trimming, while V, J and clone size come from that table. The table records roughly 260,000 clones, about 89% of them present only once. Sequencing was performed on PBMCs or T cells enriched from blood (not recorded which). This sequence originates from a human donor in a cohort exposed to, infected with or recovered from COVID-19 (not recorded which). The donor label of this sample is uncertain. The rearrangement joins TRBV24-1 to TRBJ2-6, with 8 positions matching TRBD2. Written as DNA, the CDR3 is TGTGCCACCAGTGATGGGACTAGGTCTGGGGCCAACGTCCTGACTTTC. Its protein product is CATSDGTRSGANVLTF.